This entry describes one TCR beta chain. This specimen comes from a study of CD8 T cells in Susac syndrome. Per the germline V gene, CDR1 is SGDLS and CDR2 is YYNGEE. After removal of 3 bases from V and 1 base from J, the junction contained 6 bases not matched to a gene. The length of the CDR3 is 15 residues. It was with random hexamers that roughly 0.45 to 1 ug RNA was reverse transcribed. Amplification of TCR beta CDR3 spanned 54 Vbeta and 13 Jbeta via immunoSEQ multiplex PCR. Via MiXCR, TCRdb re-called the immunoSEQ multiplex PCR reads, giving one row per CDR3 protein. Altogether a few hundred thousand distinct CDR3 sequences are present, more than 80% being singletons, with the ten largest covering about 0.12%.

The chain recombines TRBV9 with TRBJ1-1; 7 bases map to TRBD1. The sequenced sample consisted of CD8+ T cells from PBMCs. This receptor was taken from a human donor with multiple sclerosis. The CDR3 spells CASSGITGANTEAFF. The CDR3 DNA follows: TGTGCCAGCAGCGGAATAACAGGGGCGAACACTGAAGCTTTCTTT.